This T cell receptor (beta chain) came from a study of blood T cell repertoires in COVID-19. Study summary: The analysed material was cDNA or gDNA that came from T cells, B-cell-depleted T cells, or PBMCs.

How the authors handled the data: Reference gene primer amplification gave estimated nucleated cell counts. Method: immunoSEQ multiplex PCR; TCRdb's copy keeps in-frame clones and lacks some. V, J and clone size reflect that table, while D and trimming were determined from the DNA. The table has over 450,000 clones, 89% seen once; the top ten hold about 1%. Germline assignment: CDR1 SGHTA and CDR2 FQGNSA. The junction had 10 bases not matched to a gene; V was cut back by 3 bases and J by 5 bases. CDR3 length equals 16 residues. The sequenced sample was peripheral blood. The chain recombines TRBV7-2 with TRBJ2-1; 7 bases are a match to TRBD2. The sequence was collected from a man younger than 30 with COVID-19, enrolled during active disease. In DNA form, the CDR3 reads TGTGCCAGCAGCTTCCCCAGAAGCGGGACTGACAATGAGCAGTTCTTC. Protein: CASSFPRSGTDNEQFF.